What follows describes a single T cell receptor (beta chain). Its antigen is unknown. The junction and the germline gene differ at one end; a read error may be behind it. This record comes from a study of metastatic and nonmetastatic thyroid tumors. Study-level points and caveats: Across blood and tumor, TCR beta diversity in malignant thyroid tumors was reportedly significantly higher than in benign nodules.

TCRdb reanalyzed the PCR reads via MiXCR. The table shows roughly 59,000 clones, with roughly 15% occurring only once. Per germline, CDR1 SGHTA and CDR2 FQGNSA. The CDR3 extends over 13 amino acids. Thyroid surgery was preceded by no treatment in any patient. The material sequenced was blood. The TCR originated in a male donor with papillary thyroid cancer or a benign thyroid nodule (not recorded which). Some clones in this sample may be carry-over from other donors' samples. The gene calls are TRBV7-2 and TRBJ1-1; D is ambiguous. The CDR3 here is CASILDRHTEAFF. The CDR3 DNA sequence: TGTGCCAGCATCTTAGATAGGCACACTGAGGCTTTCTTT. The full variable domain, in which reference TRBV7-2 and TRBJ1-1 provide the parts outside the CDR3, is GAGVSQSPSNKVTEKGKDVELRCDPISGHTALYWYRQSLGQGLEFLIYFQGNSAPDKSGLPSDRFSAERTGGSVSTLTIQRTQQEDSAVYLCASILDRHTEAFFGQGTRLTVV.